These 27 T cell receptor beta chains were sequenced from one sample in a study of T cell repertoires in cytomegalovirus infection. TCRdb independently ran MiXCR on the reads; one entry per CDR3 protein. The profile shows roughly 990,000 distinct CDR3 sequences, about a third of them singletons. Their cognate antigens are unknown. The specimen comprised cultured CD8+ T cells from PBMCs, sampled from culture after CMV antigen stimulation. The receptors shown here come from a human donor in good health (CMV status not recorded). Some clones in this sample may be carry-over from other donors' samples.

The table lists this clonotype with a few counts. The chain joins TRBV6-1 to TRBJ2-3; 13 bases line up with TRBD2. The CDR3 is made up of 16 amino acids. After removal of 7 bases from V and 5 bases from J, the junction contained 9 bases not matched to a gene. The germline CDR1 and CDR2 sequences are MNHNS and SASEGT. The CDR3 here is CASTPTSGGFGDTQYF. For the CDR3, the DNA is TGTGCCAGCACCCCGACTAGCGGGGGGTTTGGAGATACGCAGTATTTT.

The chain uses TRBV5-8 and TRBJ1-2; a possible D gene is TRBD1 (6 bases). CDR1 and CDR2 from the germline V gene are SGHTS and YDEGEE. The CDR3 runs 13 residues. V lost 5 bases and J lost 8, with 16 bases in between. The CDR3 region is CASRPAGTKGYTF. The CDR3, as DNA: TGTGCCAGCAGACCCGCCGGGACAAAGGGCTACACCTTC.

This clonotype was found many times. The chain combines TRBV4-1 with TRBJ1-3; D uncertain. The germline V gene has CDR1 MGHRA and CDR2 YSYEKL. V gave up 0 bases and J gave up 1 base, with 7 bases separating them. The CDR3 totals 15 residues. The CDR3 here is CASSQDEGSGNTIYF. The CDR3 nucleotides are TGCGCCAGCAGCCAAGATGAGGGATCTGGAAACACCATATATTTT.

This clonotype was seen ten or more times. The gene calls are TRBV7-8 and TRBJ2-2; tentatively, D is TRBD1 (5 bases). The CDR3 is 12 residues long. The V and J ends lost 5 bases and 7 bases respectively, with 8 bases between them. CDR1 is SGHVS and CDR2 is FQNEAQ in the germline V gene. CDR3 amino acids: CASSPRVGELFF. CDR3 bases: TGTGCCAGCAGCCCCAGGGTCGGGGAGCTGTTTTTT.

This clonotype has just a few counts. The gene calls are TRBV7-9 and TRBJ2-5, with D uncertain. The CDR3 runs to 15 residues. V shed 4 bases and J shed 2 bases, with 14 bases lying between them. Germline-derived CDR1 and CDR2 are SEHNR and FQNEAQ (reference sequence). CDR3 sequence reads: CASSSGYGSQETQYF. Written as DNA, the CDR3 is TGTGCCAGCAGCTCGGGCTACGGTTCACAAGAGACCCAGTACTTC.

The chain employs TRBV7-9 and TRBJ1-6; tentative D call: TRBD1 (5 bases). Between the trimmed V and J ends, which lost 3 bases and 7 bases, there was a span of 10 bases. Per the germline V gene, CDR1 is SEHNR and CDR2 is FQNEAQ (reference sequence). CDR3 length: 14 residues. Here the CDR3 reads CASSFPEGNSPLHF. In DNA form, the CDR3 reads TGTGCCAGCAGCTTTCCGGAGGGGAATTCACCCCTCCACTTT.

This clonotype occurred a few times. The rearrangement links TRBV4-1 to TRBJ1-1, with TRBD1 identical over 7 bases. V lost 1 base and J lost 3; bases outside the gene matches: 8. Germline CDR1 and CDR2: MGHRA and YSYEKL. The CDR3 totals 16 residues. CDR3 sequence reads: CASSQATGYGHTEAFF. In DNA form, the CDR3 reads TGCGCCAGCAGCCAAGCGACAGGGTACGGGCACACTGAAGCTTTCTTT.

The chain recombines TRBV28 with TRBJ2-7; 7 bases match TRBD2. Germline V gene sequence: CDR1 MDHEN, CDR2 SYDVKM. The CDR3 totals 14 residues. The CDR3 reads CTSSFSGDYYEQYV. CDR3 coding DNA: TGTACCAGCAGTTTTTCGGGGGACTACTACGAGCAGTACGTC.

This clonotype was detected ten times or more. The genes are TRBV7-8 and TRBJ2-1, with TRBD2 matching over 7 bases. The CDR3 has 16 residues. The ends lost 1 base at V and 0 bases at J; junction bases unmatched: 3. From germline, CDR1 is SGHVS and CDR2 FQNEAQ. The CDR3 DNA reads TGTGCCAGCAGCTTAGGACTAGCTAGCTCCTACAATGAGCAGTTCTTC. Translated: CASSLGLASSYNEQFF.

The chain couples TRBV6-5 to TRBJ1-4, with D hard to call. Germline CDR1 and CDR2: MNHEY and SVGAGI. V lost 6 bases to trimming and J lost 3 bases, with 14 bases between them. This CDR3 region has 15 residues. CDR3 loop: CASSTSSGANEKLFF. In nucleotides, the CDR3 is TGTGCCAGCAGCACCTCGAGTGGAGCTAATGAAAAACTGTTTTTT.

This clonotype was seen just once. The rearrangement uses TRBV19 and TRBJ1-5, with D maybe TRBD1 (6 bases). Trimming left V 7 bases short and J 3 bases short, with 22 bases between. The length of the CDR3 is 17 residues. The germline gives CDR1 LNHDA, CDR2 SQIVND (reference sequence). CDR3 sequence reads: CASTKRQVPRINQPQHF. CDR3 nucleotides: TGTGCCAGTACCAAACGACAGGTCCCCAGGATCAATCAGCCCCAGCATTTT.

The chain recombines TRBV29-1 with TRBJ2-3, with TRBD1 matching 8 bases. The V and J ends lost 1 base and 9 bases, in that order; junction bases with no gene match: 9. Per the germline V gene, CDR1 is SQVTM and CDR2 is ANQGSEA. The CDR3 runs to 14 residues. The CDR3 reads CSVEVRSTGETQYF. The CDR3 DNA sequence: TGCAGCGTTGAAGTCCGGTCGACAGGGGAGACGCAGTATTTT.

Concerning this clonotype itself: Just one base apart from a much larger clone, this may be a read error. The rearrangement joins TRBV7-9 to TRBJ2-1; tentative D call: TRBD1 (5 bases). This CDR3 has 13 residues. Germline V gene data show CDR1 as SEHNR and CDR2 as FQNEAQ (reference sequence). Trimming shortened V by 5 bases and J by 5 bases, and 10 bases separated the two germline ends. CDR3 bases: TGTGCCAGCAGCCACGACAGCCACAATGAGCAGTTCTTC. Translating gives CASSHDSHNEQFF.

This rearrangement joins TRBV14 to TRBJ1-2, with a tentative D call TRBD1 (6 bases). The CDR3 has 16 residues. Trimming stripped 4 bases from V and 2 bases from J, with 17 bases between. The germline V gene encodes CDR1 SGHDN and CDR2 FVKESK. CDR3 in amino acids: CASSPLPLGQNYGYTF. CDR3 DNA: TGTGCCAGCAGCCCTCTACCTCTCGGACAGAACTATGGCTACACCTTC.

This clonotype was counted a few times. The chain combines TRBV19 with TRBJ2-3; D may be TRBD2 (5 bases). V dropped 5 bases and J dropped 5 bases, with 14 bases sitting between them. In germline, CDR1 is LNHDA, CDR2 SQIVND (reference sequence). This CDR3 has 14 residues. The DNA of the CDR3 is TGTGCCAGTAGTGGGCGAGAGGGAGTAGATACGCAGTATTTT. This sequence encodes CASSGREGVDTQYF.

The J gene is TRBJ2-3, the V gene TRBV18; TRBD2 matches at 7 bases. This CDR3 comprises 16 residues. With 3 bases clipped from V and 5 bases from J, the junction kept 11 bases outside the gene matches. Germline V gives CDR1 KGHSH, CDR2 LQKENI. The CDR3 here is CASSPQTSYLEDTQYF. CDR3 in DNA: TGTGCCAGCTCACCCCAGACTAGCTATTTGGAAGATACGCAGTATTTT.

The chain links TRBV29-1 to TRBJ2-5; TRBD1 matches 7 bases. This CDR3 is built from 16 residues. Trimming cost V 0 bases and J 1 base; bases outside gene matches: 8. CDR1 is SQVTM and CDR2 is ANQGSEA in the germline V gene. Written as DNA, the CDR3 is TGCAGCGTTGAAGATCCCACCGGGACAGCCCAAGAGACCCAGTACTTC. Translated: CSVEDPTGTAQETQYF.

The V call is TRBV15, the J call TRBJ1-2; D is uncertain. Trimming left V 4 bases short and J 9 bases short, with 18 bases between. Germline CDR1 is LNHNV and CDR2 is YYDKDF (reference sequence). The CDR3 has 14 residues. CDR3 nucleotide sequence: TGTGCCACCAGCAATGAGGCGGTCCTCGTAAGCTACACCTTC. Protein sequence: CATSNEAVLVSYTF.

This clonotype was seen a few times. The chain recombines TRBV5-6 with TRBJ2-2, with D possibly TRBD2 on 6 matching bases. The CDR3 sequence is 15 residues long. Trimming left V 8 bases short and J 3 bases short, with 17 bases between. Germline V gives CDR1 SGHDT, CDR2 YYEEEE. The CDR3 loop is CASSPPGLYTGELFF. In DNA form, the CDR3 reads TGTGCCAGTTCACCCCCGGGACTTTACACCGGGGAGCTGTTTTTT.

This clonotype was found a few times. The CDR3 DNA reads as TGTGCCAGCGCCCCGTCGGGGAGCTCCTACGAGCAGTACTTC. The encoded protein is CASAPSGSSYEQYF. The rearrangement joins TRBV7-6 to TRBJ2-7, with D tentatively TRBD2 (5 bases). Germline V gene data show CDR1 as SGHVS and CDR2 as FNYEAQ. V shed 8 bases and J shed 0 bases, with 14 bases lying between them. This CDR3 contains 14 residues.

This chain connects TRBV20-1 to TRBJ2-5, with 11 bases fitting TRBD2. CDR3 length equals 16 residues. CDR1 is DFQATT, CDR2 SNEGSKA, per germline (reference sequence). J was trimmed by 5 bases and V by 6 bases; bases with no gene match: 14. The CDR3 spells CSAEGTSGGWGETQYF. For the CDR3, the DNA is TGCAGTGCCGAAGGCACTAGCGGGGGATGGGGGGAGACCCAGTACTTC.

The chain is built from TRBV11-1 and TRBJ1-1, with 7 nucleotides matching TRBD1. From germline, CDR1 is SGHAT and CDR2 FQDESV (reference sequence). After removal of 2 bases from V and 8 bases from J, the junction contained 5 bases not matched to a gene. There are 13 residues in the CDR3. The CDR3 region has the DNA TGTGCCAGCAGCTTACACAGGGGACGGGAAGCTTTCTTT. It yields the protein CASSLHRGREAFF.

The rearrangement links TRBV6-2 or TRBV6-3 to TRBJ2-7; D is possibly TRBD1 or TRBD2 (5 bases each). CDR1 is MNHEY, CDR2 SVGEGT, per germline. Between the trimmed V and J ends, which lost 5 bases and 3 bases, there was a span of 11 bases. The CDR3 is 13 residues long. Written as DNA, the CDR3 is TGTGCCAGCAGTCCGGGACGTTACTACGAGCAGTACGTC. Protein product: CASSPGRYYEQYV.

This clonotype has ten or more counts. The chain combines TRBV7-2 with TRBJ1-5, with unresolved D. V was shortened by 4 bases and J by 7 bases, with 8 bases between the two germline ends. The germline CDR1 and CDR2 sequences are SGHTA and FQGNSA. The length of the CDR3 is 12 residues. CDR3 sequence reads: CASSYMGQPQHF. DNA of the CDR3: TGTGCCAGCAGCTATATGGGACAGCCCCAGCATTTT.

This rearrangement joins TRBV28 to TRBJ2-2; D tentatively reads TRBD1 or TRBD2 (5 bases each). Germline V gene data show CDR1 as MDHEN and CDR2 as SYDVKM. There are 18 residues in the CDR3. Trimming left V 3 bases short and J 0 bases short, with 17 bases between. The CDR3 sequence: CASSFGREFLTNTGELFF. The CDR3 DNA reads TGTGCCAGCAGTTTTGGCAGGGAGTTTCTAACGAACACCGGGGAGCTGTTTTTT.

This clonotype was observed a few times. The V gene is TRBV5-5, the J gene TRBJ2-1; D gene unclear. Germline CDR1 SGHKS, CDR2 YYEKEE (reference sequence). V dropped 0 bases and J dropped 6 bases, with 10 bases sitting between them. The CDR3 contains 14 residues. CDR3 sequence (DNA): TGTGCCAGCAGCTTGGGTCCGCCTTTCAATGAGCAGTTCTTC. Encoded protein: CASSLGPPFNEQFF.

This rearrangement joins TRBV6-5 to TRBJ2-1; 7 positions agree with TRBD1. V trimming: 5 bases; J trimming: 9 bases; junction bases outside the gene matches: 4. This CDR3 comprises 12 residues. The germline V gene encodes CDR1 MNHEY and CDR2 SVGAGI. Here the CDR3 DNA reads TGTGCCAGCAGTCAGGGACAGACTGAGCAGTTCTTC. This translates into CASSQGQTEQFF.